In this sample, the clone carrying this T cell receptor (beta chain) turned up many times. V was trimmed by 4 bases and J by 5 bases, leaving 18 bases between them. CDR3 length: 15 residues. From germline, CDR1 is SEHNR and CDR2 FQNEAQ (reference sequence). This entry is derived from a study of molecular identifiers for immune sequencing clone quantification. Preparation methods for the bulk TCR libraries were those previously described, with listed TCR primers. In TCRdb, the PCR reads were re-called with MiXCR into one record per CDR3 protein. Of tens of thousands of distinct CDR3 sequences in the sample, roughly a fifth were seen once.

The rearrangement uses TRBV7-9 and TRBJ2-7; D may be TRBD2 (5 bases). Source material: naive CD8+ T cells from blood, with Jurkat cell RNA spiked in. Subset: FACS-sorted CD8+CD4-CCR7+CD45RA+ naive T cells. The TCR was taken from a human donor in good health. Some libraries in this study had Jurkat cell RNA spiked in. CDR3 in DNA: TGTGCCAGCAGCTCAGAGGACGGGGTCAAGGACGAGCAGTACTTC. Translation gives CASSSEDGVKDEQYF. Filled out from reference TRBV7-9 and TRBJ2-7, the complete variable domain reads DTGVSQNPRHKITKRGQNVTFRCDPISEHNRLYWYRQTLGQGPEFLTYFQNEAQLEKSRLLSDRFSAERPKGSFSTLEIQRTEQGDSAMYLCASSSEDGVKDEQYFGPGTRLTVT.